The sequence of this TCR beta chain was determined in a study of blood T cell repertoires in COVID-19. In its sample, this clone was seen once. V lost 1 base and J lost 7, with 11 bases in between. The CDR3 has 14 amino acids. Germline CDR1 reads KGHSH; CDR2 reads LQKENI. Using immunoSEQ multiplex PCR, the repertoire was profiled, and TCRdb retains in-frame clones only, with some absent. The sample has roughly 300,000 clones, 80% to 90% seen once. The source material was PBMCs or T cells enriched from blood (not recorded which). The sequence derives from a woman in her thirties or forties with acute COVID-19. This sequence joins TRBV18 and TRBJ1-5, with unresolved D. Written as DNA, the CDR3 is TGTGCCAGCTCACCACGGCAGGAAGAGCAGCCCCAGCATTTT. This sequence encodes CASSPRQEEQPQHF. The full variable domain, its missing parts supplied by reference TRBV18 and TRBJ1-5, is NAGVMQNPRHLVRRRGQEARLRCSPMKGHSHVYWYRQLPEEGLKFMVYLQKENIIDESGMPKERFSAEFPKEGPSILRIQQVVRGDSAAYFCASSPRQEEQPQHFGDGTRLSIL.